A single sample is the source of the 28 T cell receptor beta chains below, sequenced in a study of prognosis after radiotherapy for stage I lung cancer. Genomic DNA provided the template from which TCR beta CDR3 was amplified by two-round multiplex PCR. First-round PCR amplification was performed with primers specific to each TRBV and TRBJ gene. Each CDR3 protein gets one entry after TCRdb re-called the multiplex PCR reads with MiXCR. Of 20,000 to 25,000 distinct CDR3 sequences listed, 35% to 40% were seen once; the top ten hold less than 65%. Sequenced material: PBMCs, taken before or after stereotactic body radiation therapy (not recorded which). Source of these receptors: a donor at least 50 years old with non-small cell lung cancer.

This chain connects TRBV15 to TRBJ2-2, with D possibly matching TRBD2 (6 bases). The length of the CDR3 is 14 residues. Trimming stripped 2 bases from V and 5 bases from J, with 9 bases between. CDR1 and CDR2 (germline): LNHNV, YYDKDF (reference sequence). CDR3 amino acids: CATSRTGVTGELFF. CDR3 nucleotide sequence: TGTGCCACCAGCAGAACGGGGGTTACCGGGGAGCTGTTTTTT. The whole variable domain, filled in from reference TRBV15 and TRBJ2-2, reads DAMVIQNPRYQVTQFGKPVTLSCSQTLNHNVMYWYQQKSSQAPKLLFHYYDKDFNNEADTPDNFQSRRPNTSFCFLDIRSPGLGDTAMYLCATSRTGVTGELFFGEGSRLTVL.

In its sample, this clonotype was seen many times. V gene TRBV15 combines with J gene TRBJ2-3; no firm D call. This CDR3 region has 14 residues. V gave up 5 bases and J gave up 0 bases, with 9 bases separating them. Germline-derived CDR1 and CDR2 are LNHNV and YYDKDF (reference sequence). Here the CDR3 DNA reads TGTGCCACCAGCGGATCCCGAAGCACAGATACGCAGTATTTT. Its translation: CATSGSRSTDTQYF.

This clonotype was seen more than once but under ten times. The rearrangement links TRBV3-1 to TRBJ1-2, with no clear D. The CDR3 has 14 residues. Per the germline V gene, CDR1 is LGHDT and CDR2 is YNNKEL (reference sequence). The V end was cut by 7 bases, the J end by 5 bases, with 17 bases between. The CDR3 spells CASTDGSFGYGYTF. The DNA of the CDR3 is TGTGCCAGCACCGACGGGAGTTTCGGATATGGCTACACCTTC.

This clonotype has at least ten counts. The V and J genes are TRBV3-1 and TRBJ1-2; 10 nucleotides line up with TRBD1. V lost 6 bases and J lost 4; bases outside the gene matches: 2. Germline lookup yields CDR1 LGHDT and CDR2 YNNKEL (reference sequence). The CDR3 consists of 13 residues. The CDR3 DNA reads TGTGCCAGCAGAGACAGGGGGCTCTATGGCTACACCTTC. Translation: CASRDRGLYGYTF.

Sample share makes this clonotype medium-sized. The rearrangement joins TRBV6-1 to TRBJ2-7; tentatively, D is TRBD2 (5 bases). The V end was cut by 4 bases, the J end by 9 bases, with 16 bases between. The germline CDR1 and CDR2 sequences are MNHNS and SASEGT. The CDR3 consists of 13 residues. The CDR3 nucleotides are TGTGCCAGCAGTGGATCCCCGCTAGCTGTGCAGTACTTC. Its translation: CASSGSPLAVQYF.

The chain recombines TRBV28 with TRBJ1-1; D call uncertain. From germline, CDR1 is MDHEN and CDR2 SYDVKM. The CDR3 spans 13 residues. The germline V and J ends were trimmed by 1 base and 0 bases, with 3 bases remaining between them. This CDR3 is CASSLSLNTEAFF. The CDR3 nucleotides are TGTGCCAGCAGTTTATCCCTGAACACTGAAGCTTTCTTT.

For this clonotype: This likely comes from a read error, as the CDR3 has no conserved phenylalanine or tryptophan at its end. The rearrangement joins TRBV12-3 or TRBV12-4 to TRBJ2-1; tentatively, D is TRBD2 (6 bases). Trimming cost V 3 bases and J 4 bases, with 10 bases left between them. This CDR3 spans 14 amino acids. CDR3 protein: CASSFNGGYNEQFL. As DNA, the CDR3 is TGTGCCAGCAGTTTTAATGGAGGGTACAATGAGCAGTTCCTC.

This clonotype was seen at least ten times. This chain joins TRBV6-2 or TRBV6-3 and TRBJ2-5; TRBD2 matches 12 bases. In germline, CDR1 is MNHEY, CDR2 SVGEGT. The CDR3 loop spans 15 amino acids. The trim removed 9 bases at V and 5 bases at J, leaving 10 bases unmatched. CDR3 DNA: TGTGCCAGTCGGAGACTAGCGGGAGTTGTGGAGACCCAGTACTTC. This encodes CASRRLAGVVETQYF.

In this sample, this clonotype turned up a few times. The CDR3, as DNA: TGTGCCAGCTCACCCCCGGGGGGAACTACCTACGAGCAGTACTTC. It codes for CASSPPGGTTYEQYF. The chain has TRBV18 and TRBJ2-7; 7 nucleotides line up with TRBD2. CDR1 KGHSH and CDR2 LQKENI come from the germline V gene. The CDR3 consists of 15 residues. V shed 3 bases and J 2 bases; nucleotides not matched to a gene: 7.

The sample holds many counts of this clonotype. V and J are TRBV4-2 and TRBJ2-3, with 9 bases aligning to TRBD2. Germline lookup yields CDR1 LGHNA and CDR2 YNFKEQ. J gave up 4 bases and V 1 base, and 0 bases lay outside the gene matches. The CDR3 spans 14 residues. CDR3 coding DNA: TGTGCCAGCAGCCAAGGGACTAGCGCAGATACGCAGTATTTT. It yields the protein CASSQGTSADTQYF.

This clonotype was detected many times. CDR3 residues: CASSPGRAGANVLTF. CDR3 DNA: TGCGCCAGCAGCCCGGGGAGGGCTGGGGCCAACGTCCTGACTTTC. The gene calls are TRBV5-1 and TRBJ2-6; 7 bases are shared with TRBD2. Germline CDR1 and CDR2: SGHRS and YFSETQ. This CDR3 has 15 amino acids. With V trimmed by 4 bases and J by 2 bases, 3 bases remained unmatched.

This clonotype was found many times. The rearrangement uses TRBV5-1 and TRBJ2-5, with 12 bases identical to TRBD2. The CDR3 totals 15 residues. Trimming at V came to 1 base and at J to 5 bases, leaving 3 bases not matched to a gene. Germline V CDR1 and CDR2: SGHRS, YFSETQ. The CDR3 here is CASSLRTSGDETQYF. CDR3 DNA sequence: TGCGCCAGCAGCTTGAGGACTAGCGGGGACGAGACCCAGTACTTC.

This clonotype was recorded many times. The V gene is TRBV7-2, the J gene TRBJ1-1; no clear D gene. Germline V CDR1 and CDR2: SGHTA, FQGNSA. V lost 0 bases to trimming and J lost 5 bases, with 13 bases between them. The CDR3 sequence is 15 residues long. Written as DNA, the CDR3 is TGTGCCAGCAGCTTAGCGGGGTTGGGCAGGACTGAAGCTTTCTTT. Its protein product is CASSLAGLGRTEAFF. Variable domain in full (rest from reference TRBV7-2 and TRBJ1-1): GAGVSQSPSNKVTEKGKDVELRCDPISGHTALYWYRQSLGQGLEFLIYFQGNSAPDKSGLPSDRFSAERTGGSVSTLTIQRTQQEDSAVYLCASSLAGLGRTEAFFGQGTRLTVV.

This clonotype appeared many times. V and J are TRBV24-1 and TRBJ2-1, with D possibly being TRBD1 or TRBD2 (5 bases each). Germline V gene data show CDR1 as KGHDR and CDR2 as SFDVKD. The CDR3 spans 17 residues. V was cut by 4 bases and J by 5 bases, with 20 bases left in between. CDR3 region: CATSDPISGTNNNEQFF. CDR3 nucleotide sequence: TGTGCCACCAGTGACCCCATATCCGGGACCAACAACAATGAGCAGTTCTTC.

This clonotype showed up many times. This chain joins TRBV5-1 and TRBJ1-2; perhaps TRBD1 as D (5 bases). The ends were cut back, 4 bases at V and 8 bases at J, with 15 bases in the middle. The CDR3 length is 13 residues. The V gene's germline CDR1 is SGHRS and CDR2 YFSETQ. This CDR3 reads CASSGGPRSGYTF. The CDR3 bases are TGCGCCAGCAGCGGGGGTCCCCGATCGGGCTACACCTTC.

This sequence joins TRBV5-1 and TRBJ2-1; D remains unclear. Germline CDR1 is SGHRS and CDR2 is YFSETQ. The CDR3 runs to 13 residues. The germline V and J ends were trimmed by 0 bases and 6 bases, with 7 bases remaining between them. CDR3 DNA: TGCGCCAGCAGCTTGGGGGTGGGCAATGAGCAGTTCTTC. Translating it yields CASSLGVGNEQFF.

Notes on this clonotype: A far larger clone is one nucleotide away, so this likely arose from a read error. A read error is likely, as this CDR3 ends without the conserved phenylalanine or tryptophan. The V and J genes are TRBV6-4 and TRBJ2-7, with TRBD2 matching 10 bases. J gave up 2 bases and V 6 bases, and 4 bases lay outside the gene matches. The CDR3 spans 14 residues. The germline gives CDR1 MRHNA, CDR2 SNTAGT. Here the CDR3 reads CASRRTSGPYEQYL. The CDR3 bases are TGTGCCAGCAGAAGGACTAGCGGCCCCTACGAGCAGTACTTA.

The chain uses TRBV6-2 or TRBV6-3 and TRBJ2-7; TRBD1 aligns across 10 bases. The CDR3 has 16 amino acids. After removal of 5 bases from V and 5 bases from J, the junction contained 12 bases not matched to a gene. The germline V gene has CDR1 MNHEY and CDR2 SVGEGT. This CDR3 reads CASSGGGDRGNDEQYF. In DNA form, the CDR3 reads TGTGCCAGCAGTGGGGGGGGGGACAGGGGTAACGACGAGCAGTACTTC.

This clonotype appeared many times. In nucleotides, the CDR3 is TGTGCCAGTAGTCCTCGAGGCGGTGGCTACACCTTC. It codes for CASSPRGGGYTF. V usage is TRBV19 and J usage is TRBJ1-2; D not resolved. CDR1 LNHDA and CDR2 SQIVND come from the germline V gene (reference sequence). V lost 5 bases to trimming and J lost 7 bases, with 11 bases between them. The CDR3 has 12 residues.

V and J are TRBV25-1 and TRBJ2-2; weak D call: TRBD1 (6 bases). The CDR3 has 14 residues. Per the germline V gene, CDR1 is MGHDK and CDR2 is SYGVNS. The CDR3 DNA sequence: TGTGTCATCAGTGACAGGTTGAACACCGGGGAGCTGTTTTTT. The encoded protein is CVISDRLNTGELFF.

This clonotype has at least ten counts. The chain combines TRBV2 with TRBJ2-7, with 7 bases fitting TRBD1. Germline lookup yields CDR1 SNHLY and CDR2 FYNNEI. The CDR3 sequence is 15 residues long. Trimming took 6 bases from V and 0 from J; bases not matched to a gene: 8. CDR3 DNA sequence: TGTGCCAGCAGACTCCGGGACAGAAGCTCCTACGAGCAGTACTTC. This codes for CASRLRDRSSYEQYF.

The chain carries TRBV7-9 and TRBJ2-1, with 10 bases matching TRBD2. The V gene end was trimmed by 0 bases and the J gene end by 12 bases; junction bases not matched to a gene: 8. The CDR3 spans 15 residues. Germline V gene lookup returns CDR1 SEHNR and CDR2 FQNEAQ (reference sequence). This CDR3 is CASSLATSGIYGQFF. CDR3 bases: TGTGCCAGCAGCTTAGCAACTAGCGGGATTTATGGGCAGTTCTTC.

This clonotype was recorded many times. The rearrangement links TRBV3-1 to TRBJ2-1; D is unclear. The CDR3 is 11 residues long. Between the trimmed V and J ends, which lost 1 base and 15 bases, there was a span of 10 bases. Germline V gives CDR1 LGHDT, CDR2 YNNKEL (reference sequence). The CDR3 region has the DNA TGTGCCAGCAGCCAAGGTCTATACCCGTTCTTC. Amino acid sequence: CASSQGLYPFF.

This clonotype was seen ten or more times. V gene TRBV2 combines with J gene TRBJ2-4, with D uncertain. The germline V gene encodes CDR1 SNHLY and CDR2 FYNNEI. The CDR3 length is 10 residues. V lost 2 bases and J lost 7, with 0 bases in between. CDR3 DNA sequence: TGTGCCAGCAGTGAAAACATTCAGTACTTC. This gives the protein CASSENIQYF.

This clonotype is medium-sized. This rearrangement joins TRBV12-3 or TRBV12-4 to TRBJ1-2, with D perhaps TRBD1 (5 bases). The ends were cut back, 8 bases at V and 6 bases at J, with 16 bases in the middle. CDR3 length: 13 amino acids. CDR3 amino acids: CASHRGGSHGYTF. DNA for the CDR3: TGTGCCAGCCACCGCGGGGGGTCCCATGGCTACACCTTC.

The chain joins TRBV5-1 to TRBJ2-7; 9 positions agree with TRBD1. The germline CDR1 and CDR2 sequences are SGHRS and YFSETQ. The CDR3 consists of 13 residues. The trim removed 6 bases at V and 5 bases at J, leaving 6 bases unmatched. DNA of the CDR3: TGCGCCAGCAACTTACAGGGGGCCAACGAGCAGTACTTC. Translation: CASNLQGANEQYF.

This clonotype was observed at least ten times. This rearrangement joins TRBV2 to TRBJ2-1, with D perhaps matching TRBD2 (6 bases). CDR1 is SNHLY, CDR2 FYNNEI, per germline. V shed 7 bases and J shed 10 bases, with 17 bases lying between them. This CDR3 is built from 13 residues. The CDR3 bases are TGTGCCAGCACCGGGGACTCGACCGGGGAGCAGTTCTTC. Amino acids: CASTGDSTGEQFF.

With respect to this clonotype: One junction end disagrees with the germline gene, perhaps due to a read error. The V gene is TRBV6-1, the J gene TRBJ2-3; the match to TRBD2 covers 8 bases. The germline gives CDR1 MNHNS, CDR2 SASEGT. The CDR3 has 15 amino acids. As DNA, the CDR3 is TGTGCCAGCAAGGGAGGCGACGGGAGGGCAGATACTCAGTATTTT. It codes for CASKGGDGRADTQYF.